Presented here are 19 T cell receptor beta chains from one specimen sequenced in a study of T cell responses to AZD1222 COVID-19 vaccine. The data were produced by immunoSEQ multiplex PCR, yet TCRdb's version contains in-frame clones alone and is incomplete. The sample gives about 140,000 clones, 90% of which show up once; about 6% is in the top ten. The input for sequencing was peripheral blood, taken 28 days after the second AZD1222 dose. The receptors come from an adult who received the AZD1222 COVID-19 vaccine.

The gene calls are TRBV2 and TRBJ1-3, with 7 bases lining up with TRBD1. Germline V gene lookup returns CDR1 SNHLY and CDR2 FYNNEI. V shed 6 bases and J 0 bases; nucleotides not matched to a gene: 5. The CDR3 runs to 15 residues. The CDR3, as DNA: TGTGCCAGCAGCGTACAGGGGTACTCTGGAAACACCATATATTTT. It is translated as CASSVQGYSGNTIYF.

The chain links TRBV28 to TRBJ1-6; no reliable D call. V lost 3 bases, J lost 8 bases, and 5 bases lay in between. Germline CDR1 MDHEN, CDR2 SYDVKM. The CDR3 runs to 12 residues. Here the CDR3 reads CASSFGDSPLHF. The CDR3 DNA reads as TGTGCCAGCAGTTTCGGAGATTCACCCCTCCACTTT.

The J gene is TRBJ2-7, the V gene TRBV6-2 or TRBV6-3; 8 nucleotides match TRBD2. With V trimmed by 2 bases and J by 4 bases, 4 bases remained unmatched. The CDR3 sequence is 14 residues long. Germline V CDR1 and CDR2: MNHEY, SVGEGT. This CDR3 reads CASSYQLAAYEQYF. The DNA for the CDR3 is TGTGCCAGCAGTTACCAACTAGCGGCTTACGAGCAGTACTTC.

This chain's CDR3 is CASSFDGQETQYF. The CDR3 bases are TGTGCCAGCAGTTTCGACGGCCAAGAGACCCAGTACTTC. The gene calls are TRBV12-3 or TRBV12-4 and TRBJ2-5, with D unclear. Trimming removed 3 bases at V and 1 base at J, with 6 bases between. The CDR3 is 13 residues long.

This clone has just one count. The chain recombines TRBV30 with TRBJ1-5; possible D gene TRBD1, 6 bases. CDR1 GTSNPN and CDR2 SVGIG come from the germline V gene (reference sequence). The CDR3 is made up of 19 amino acids. Trimming cost V 0 bases and J 6 bases, with 27 bases left between them. CDR3 amino acids: CAWSVQGSTVGAFSQPQHF. The CDR3 coding sequence is TGTGCCTGGAGTGTACAGGGATCGACGGTAGGGGCATTCAGTCAGCCCCAGCATTTT.

This rearrangement joins TRBV7-9 to TRBJ2-5; D may be TRBD1 (6 bases). CDR1 and CDR2 (germline): SEHNR, FQNEAQ (reference sequence). There are 17 residues in the CDR3. The V end lost 0 bases, the J end lost 5 bases, and 19 bases lay between the germline ends. CDR3 protein: CASSLAGAALTGETQYF. The DNA for the CDR3 is TGTGCCAGCAGCTTAGCTGGGGCTGCACTAACAGGGGAGACCCAGTACTTC. Supplemented by reference TRBV7-9 and TRBJ2-5, the full variable domain reads DTGVSQNPRHKITKRGQNVTFRCDPISEHNRLYWYRQTLGQGPEFLTYFQNEAQLEKSRLLSDRFSAERPKGSFSTLEIQRTEQGDSAMYLCASSLAGAALTGETQYFGPGTRLLVL.

The chain recombines TRBV3-1 (or the pseudogene TRBV3-2) with TRBJ2-3; D uncertain. The V end was cut by 4 bases, the J end by 1 base, with 9 bases between. The CDR3 spans 14 residues. CDR1 and CDR2 (germline): LGHDT, YNNKEL (reference sequence). The CDR3 region has the DNA TGTGCCAGCAGCCCAACCTCGGGCACAGATACGCAGTATTTT. This codes for CASSPTSGTDTQYF.

This chain joins TRBV5-1 and TRBJ1-6, with 7 bases lining up with TRBD1. Trimming at V came to 3 bases and at J to 6 bases, leaving 9 bases not matched to a gene. The CDR3 extends over 16 amino acids. Germline CDR1 reads SGHRS; CDR2 reads YFSETQ. The CDR3 nucleotides are TGCGCCAGCAGCTCCCAGAGACAGGGTGGTAATTCACCCCTCCACTTT. Encoded protein: CASSSQRQGGNSPLHF. Full variable domain (missing parts from reference TRBV5-1 and TRBJ1-6): KAGVTQTPRYLIKTRGQQVTLSCSPISGHRSVSWYQQTPGQGLQFLFEYFSETQRNKGNFPGRFSGRQFSNSRSEMNVSTLELGDSALYLCASSSQRQGGNSPLHFGNGTRLTVT.

The rearrangement joins TRBV28 to TRBJ2-3; no firm D call. Germline V gene lookup returns CDR1 MDHEN and CDR2 SYDVKM. The V gene lost 6 bases and the J gene lost 2 bases, with 12 bases spanning the gap. This CDR3 is 14 amino acids long. The CDR3 sequence: CASSPAGPTDTQYF. CDR3 sequence (DNA): TGTGCCAGCAGCCCTGCCGGTCCCACAGATACGCAGTATTTT.

The rearrangement uses TRBV7-3 and TRBJ1-1, with TRBD1 as a possible D gene (6 bases). The CDR3 runs to 13 residues. Germline CDR1 is SGHTA and CDR2 is FQGTGA. Trimming took 4 bases from V and 8 from J, leaving 14 bases between them. This CDR3 is CASSSYRQAEAFF. The CDR3 DNA is TGTGCCAGCAGCTCCTATAGACAGGCCGAAGCTTTCTTT.

V is TRBV2 and J is TRBJ1-4; D unclear. CDR3 length: 16 amino acids. CDR1 and CDR2 from the germline V gene are SNHLY and FYNNEI. Between the trimmed V and J ends, which lost 6 bases and 0 bases, there was a span of 14 bases. The CDR3 protein is CASSQSWVPTNEKLFF. Written as DNA, the CDR3 is TGTGCCAGCAGCCAATCCTGGGTCCCAACTAATGAAAAACTGTTTTTT.

The chain uses TRBV3-1 (or the pseudogene TRBV3-2) and TRBJ1-2; D not certain. This CDR3 comprises 14 residues. V dropped 1 base and J dropped 7 bases, with 13 bases sitting between them. CDR1 and CDR2 from the germline V gene are LGHDT and YNNKEL (reference sequence). The CDR3 nucleotides read TGTGCCAGCAGCCAAGGGGTACAAGGACGTGGCTACACCTTC. Protein sequence: CASSQGVQGRGYTF.

V usage is TRBV5-1 and J usage is TRBJ1-1, with TRBD1 as a possible D gene (5 bases). Germline V gives CDR1 SGHRS, CDR2 YFSETQ. This CDR3 is built from 16 residues. The ends were cut back, 0 bases at V and 1 base at J, with 13 bases in the middle. The CDR3 DNA reads as TGCGCCAGCAGCTTGGGAGGGACCTACTCGAACACTGAAGCTTTCTTT. It yields the protein CASSLGGTYSNTEAFF.

The rearrangement joins TRBV18 to TRBJ1-3; D not resolved. V was clipped by 1 base and J by 0 bases, with 10 bases between them. Germline V gene data show CDR1 as KGHSH and CDR2 as LQKENI. The CDR3 extends over 16 amino acids. The CDR3 protein is CASSPRLESSGNTIYF. The CDR3 nucleotides are TGTGCCAGCTCACCACGTTTGGAAAGCTCTGGAAACACCATATATTTT. Together with reference TRBV18 and TRBJ1-3, the CDR3 gives the full variable domain: NAGVMQNPRHLVRRRGQEARLRCSPMKGHSHVYWYRQLPEEGLKFMVYLQKENIIDESGMPKERFSAEFPKEGPSILRIQQVVRGDSAAYFCASSPRLESSGNTIYFGEGSWLTVV.

The chain is built from TRBV20-1 and TRBJ1-5; unclear D gene. V was pared by 3 bases and J by 1 base, with 13 bases between. The CDR3 is 15 residues long. Germline V gene lookup returns CDR1 DFQATT and CDR2 SNEGSKA (reference sequence). The CDR3 loop reads CSASLAPPSNQPQHF. CDR3 nucleotides: TGCAGTGCTAGTCTGGCCCCGCCGAGCAATCAGCCCCAGCATTTT.

The CDR3 sequence is CASSYRGKSNQPQHF. The CDR3 region has the DNA TGTGCCAGCAGTTACAGAGGGAAAAGCAATCAGCCCCAGCATTTT. The chain links TRBV6-2 or TRBV6-3 to TRBJ1-5; no firm D call. Deletions cut 2 bases from V and 1 base from J, with 9 bases between. The CDR3 contains 15 residues. Germline-derived CDR1 and CDR2 are MNHEY and SVGEGT.

This clone has a handful of counts. This rearrangement joins TRBV18 to TRBJ1-4; no firm D call. Germline loops: CDR1 KGHSH, CDR2 LQKENI. The length of the CDR3 is 13 residues. The ends were cut back, 3 bases at V and 6 bases at J, with 8 bases in the middle. Here the CDR3 DNA reads TGTGCCAGCTCACCTTCTCGGGATGAAAAACTGTTTTTT. Protein product: CASSPSRDEKLFF.

The CDR3 reads CASSFRDREEQYF. The CDR3, as DNA: TGTGCCAGCAGTTTCCGGGACAGGGAAGAGCAGTACTTC. The chain joins TRBV6-2 or TRBV6-3 to TRBJ2-7, with 9 bases fitting TRBD1. Germline V gene data show CDR1 as MNHEY and CDR2 as SVGEGT. Trimming removed 4 bases from V and 7 bases from J; junction bases left unmatched: 5. The CDR3 sequence is 13 residues long.

The rearrangement links TRBV2 to TRBJ2-3, with TRBD2 identical over 10 bases. V shed 5 bases, J shed 4 bases, and the junction held 3 bases outside the gene matches. Germline CDR1 SNHLY, CDR2 FYNNEI. The CDR3 consists of 14 residues. CDR3 sequence: CASSQREGADTQYF. The CDR3 DNA sequence: TGTGCCAGCAGTCAGCGGGAGGGCGCAGATACGCAGTATTTT. The full variable domain, rest sourced from reference TRBV2 and TRBJ2-3, is EPEVTQTPSHQVTQMGQEVILRCVPISNHLYFYWYRQILGQKVEFLVSFYNNEISEKSEIFDDQFSVERPDGSNFTLKIRSTKLEDSAMYFCASSQREGADTQYFGPGTRLTVL.